This T cell receptor (beta chain) derives from a study of T cells in localized non-small cell lung cancer. Study outcomes and limitations: Increased T cell density in blood showed an association with longer overall survival. Paired adjacent lung recovered a median about 60 of the top 100 tumor clones. One tumor region alone was sequenced, and heterogeneity therefore remains possible. Exceeding tumor, uninvolved adjacent lung had the highest T cell clonality.

This clone was seen a handful of times. Its antigen remains unidentified. The germline V gene has CDR1 SGHDT and CDR2 YYEEEE. The germline V and J ends were trimmed by 1 base and 1 base, with 11 bases remaining between them. The CDR3 loop spans 15 amino acids. TCRdb's table, derived via immunoSEQ multiplex PCR, lists solely in-frame clones and lacks some. The table includes some 30,000 clones, around nine tenths detected once. The chain joins TRBV5-6 to TRBJ2-5; tentative D call: TRBD2 (6 bases). The specimen was peripheral blood, collected before any cancer treatment. The receptor's source is a female donor over 55 with stage I lung adenocarcinoma. The CDR3 sequence: CASSLFGGTQETQYF. The CDR3 DNA sequence: TGTGCCAGCAGCTTGTTTGGGGGGACCCAAGAGACCCAGTACTTC. Drawing the rest from reference TRBV5-6 and TRBJ2-5, the complete variable domain is DAGVTQSPTHLIKTRGQQVTLRCSPKSGHDTVSWYQQALGQGPQFIFQYYEEEERQRGNFPDRFSGHQFPNYSSELNVNALLLGDSALYLCASSLFGGTQETQYFGPGTRLLVL.